One sample yielded the 23 T cell receptor beta chains listed below, sequenced in a study of blood T cell repertoires in COVID-19. TCRdb keeps only in-frame clones here, not all; method: immunoSEQ multiplex PCR. The sample lists around 200,000 clones; 70% to 90% were seen once. The specimen was peripheral blood. The source of these receptors is an elderly man with acute or convalescent COVID-19.

This clone was counted a few times. The V call is TRBV6-6, the J call TRBJ2-7; 8 positions match TRBD1. V lost 5 bases, J lost 0 bases, and 0 bases stayed unmatched. CDR1 MNHNY and CDR2 SVGAGI come from the germline V gene (reference sequence). The CDR3 consists of 13 residues. In DNA, the CDR3 is TGTGCCAGCAGTCAGGGGGCCTCCTACGAGCAGTACGTC. This encodes CASSQGASYEQYV.

J is TRBJ2-5 and V is TRBV2; 9 nucleotides align to TRBD2. J was trimmed by 4 bases and V by 3 bases; bases with no gene match: 3. The CDR3 sequence is 14 residues long. Germline CDR1 SNHLY, CDR2 FYNNEI. This CDR3 is CASSEREGRETQYF. DNA for the CDR3: TGTGCCAGCAGTGAGCGGGAGGGCAGAGAGACCCAGTACTTC.

A single count supports this clone. The chain joins TRBV11-3 to TRBJ2-2; no clear D. The CDR3 length is 14 residues. Trimming took off 6 bases at V and 3 bases at J, with 11 bases between the two ends. Germline V gene data show CDR1 as SGHNT and CDR2 as YENEEA. The chain's CDR3 is CASRVTAHTGELFF. CDR3 bases: TGTGCCAGCAGGGTAACAGCCCACACCGGGGAGCTGTTTTTT. Together with reference TRBV11-3 and TRBJ2-2, the CDR3 gives the full variable domain: EAGVVQSPRYKIIEKKQPVAFWCNPISGHNTLYWYLQNLGQGPELLIRYENEEAVDDSQLPKDRFSAERLKGVDSTLKIQPAELGDSAVYLCASRVTAHTGELFFGEGSRLTVL.

V usage is TRBV6-1 and J usage is TRBJ2-3; a possible D gene is TRBD2 (5 bases). There are 17 residues in the CDR3. Germline V gives CDR1 MNHNS, CDR2 SASEGT. Trimming removed 1 base at V and 2 bases at J, with 16 bases between. The CDR3 is CASSEEADLDFTDTQYF. The CDR3 DNA follows: TGTGCCAGCAGTGAAGAGGCAGACTTGGACTTCACAGATACGCAGTATTTT.

The gene calls are TRBV3-1 (or the pseudogene TRBV3-2) and TRBJ1-6, with D maybe TRBD1 (6 bases). Trimming pared 4 bases from V and 8 bases from J, leaving 15 bases between. The germline V gene encodes CDR1 LGHDT and CDR2 YNNKEL (reference sequence). This CDR3 comprises 15 residues. In DNA form, the CDR3 reads TGTGCCAGCAGCCCCGGACAGTACAGGGATTCACCCCTCCACTTT. As protein: CASSPGQYRDSPLHF.

This chain connects TRBV7-9 to TRBJ1-2, with 9 bases fitting TRBD1. The germline V gene encodes CDR1 SEHNR and CDR2 FQNEAQ (reference sequence). The ends lost 4 bases at V and 1 base at J; junction bases unmatched: 4. The CDR3 sequence is 15 residues long. In DNA form, the CDR3 reads TGTGCCAGCAGCTCCCGGACAGGGGATAACTATGGCTACACCTTC. It yields the protein CASSSRTGDNYGYTF.

The chain links TRBV28 to TRBJ2-7; D is possibly TRBD1 (5 bases). Trimming stripped 4 bases from V and 9 bases from J, with 13 bases between. CDR1 and CDR2 from the germline V gene are MDHEN and SYDVKM. The CDR3 loop spans 12 amino acids. CDR3: CASSSVGTGQYF. The CDR3 coding sequence is TGTGCCAGCAGTTCAGTCGGTACAGGGCAGTACTTC.

The genes are TRBV19 and TRBJ2-1; TRBD2 agrees at 12 bases. The J segment lost 15 bases and the V segment lost 0 bases, leaving 9 bases of the junction unmatched. Germline lookup yields CDR1 LNHDA and CDR2 SQIVND (reference sequence). The CDR3 is 15 amino acids. The CDR3 region has the DNA TGTGCCAGTAGTATAGATCGGGCTAGCGGGAGGGCCTCGTTCTTC. This translates into CASSIDRASGRASFF.

The V gene is TRBV28, the J gene TRBJ1-1, with 12 positions matching TRBD1. The CDR3 has 15 amino acids. V was pared by 10 bases and J by 2 bases, with 8 bases of the junction left unmatched. Germline V lookup: CDR1 MDHEN, CDR2 SYDVKM. The CDR3: CAITGTGGVNTEAFF. CDR3 nucleotide sequence: TGTGCCATCACCGGGACAGGGGGCGTAAACACTGAAGCTTTCTTT.

This chain connects TRBV21-1 to TRBJ2-1; the D call of TRBD2 is as the table states it, not checked on the DNA. TRBV21-1 is noted as a pseudogene. The CDR3 contains 20 residues. For the CDR3, the DNA is TGTGCCAGCAGCAATTTCCTCTGGGCTAGCGGGAGAAGTGAGGGCAATGAGCAGTTCTTC. Protein sequence: CASSNFLWASGRSEGNEQFF.

The rearrangement uses TRBV15 and TRBJ2-7; TRBD1 aligns across 7 bases. The CDR3 is made up of 13 amino acids. J lost 0 bases, V lost 8 bases, and 4 bases had no gene match. CDR1 and CDR2 from the germline V gene are LNHNV and YYDKDF (reference sequence). The CDR3 spells CATARDSSYEQYV. The DNA for the CDR3 is TGTGCCACCGCCCGGGACAGCTCCTACGAGCAGTACGTC.

This sequence joins TRBV30 and TRBJ2-1; 10 nucleotides line up with TRBD2. The V gene's germline CDR1 is GTSNPN and CDR2 SVGIG (reference sequence). Trimming at V came to 0 bases and at J to 3 bases, leaving 5 bases not matched to a gene. This CDR3 is built from 16 residues. The CDR3 coding sequence is TGTGCCTGGAGTGTAGGGACTAGCGTATTCTACAATGAGCAGTTCTTC. It is translated as CAWSVGTSVFYNEQFF.

The genes are TRBV21-1 and TRBJ2-1; the table assigns TRBD2, which was not confirmed against the DNA. TRBV21-1 is assigned pseudogene status. The CDR3 is 20 amino acids. CDR3 sequence reads: CASSKGRERVRTSGINEQFF. DNA of the CDR3: TGTGCCAGCAGCAAAGGTCGGGAGAGAGTCCGGACTAGCGGGATCAATGAGCAGTTCTTC.

This clone came up a few times. The chain recombines TRBV7-9 with TRBJ2-3; D might be TRBD2 (5 bases). V lost 8 bases and J lost 2, with 8 bases in between. The CDR3 loop spans 12 amino acids. CDR1 is SEHNR and CDR2 is FQNEAQ in the germline V gene (reference sequence). CDR3 sequence: CASGRVTDTQYF. In DNA form, the CDR3 reads TGTGCCAGCGGGCGGGTCACAGATACGCAGTATTTT.

The chain employs TRBV18 and TRBJ2-6, with D perhaps matching TRBD1 (7 bases). CDR3 length: 18 residues. Germline CDR1 KGHSH, CDR2 LQKENI. V shed 3 bases and J shed 0 bases, with 15 bases lying between them. Written as DNA, the CDR3 is TGTGCCAGCTCACCGCGCCGCGGGGACAGCTCTGGGGCCAACGTCCTGACTTTC. This encodes CASSPRRGDSSGANVLTF. The full variable domain, with the rest looked up from reference TRBV18 and TRBJ2-6, is NAGVMQNPRHLVRRRGQEARLRCSPMKGHSHVYWYRQLPEEGLKFMVYLQKENIIDESGMPKERFSAEFPKEGPSILRIQQVVRGDSAAYFCASSPRRGDSSGANVLTFGAGSRLTVL.

The rearrangement joins TRBV5-8 to TRBJ2-7; D is unresolved. The V gene lost 2 bases and the J gene lost 3 bases, with 12 bases spanning the gap. This CDR3 is built from 14 residues. Germline values: CDR1 SGHTS, CDR2 YDEGEE. The CDR3 coding sequence is TGTGCCAGCAGCTTAGACCCGGGTCGCTACGAGCAGTACGTC. Its translation: CASSLDPGRYEQYV.

Only a few counts were recorded for this clone. The chain links TRBV7-9 to TRBJ2-2; 8 nucleotides agree with TRBD1. The length of the CDR3 is 14 residues. CDR1 is SEHNR, CDR2 FQNEAQ, per germline (reference sequence). Trimming removed 6 bases from V and 6 bases from J; junction bases left unmatched: 6. CDR3 region: CASRRGQDAGELFF. Here the CDR3 DNA reads TGTGCCAGCAGGCGGGGACAGGATGCCGGGGAGCTGTTTTTT.

The chain combines TRBV7-2 with TRBJ2-5; TRBD2 matches at 9 bases. This CDR3 has 14 amino acids. V lost 3 bases and J lost 5; bases outside the gene matches: 4. CDR1 SGHTA and CDR2 FQGNSA come from the germline V gene. CDR3 loop: CASSFAGGSETQYF. For the CDR3, the DNA is TGTGCCAGCAGCTTTGCGGGAGGGTCGGAGACCCAGTACTTC.

The chain uses TRBV7-2 and TRBJ2-1, with TRBD2 matching over 9 bases. The CDR3 covers 14 residues. The V gene's germline CDR1 is SGHTA and CDR2 FQGNSA. V was pared by 5 bases and J by 6 bases, with 5 bases of the junction left unmatched. CDR3 amino acids: CASSLSGRANEQFF. CDR3 bases: TGTGCCAGCAGCCTTAGCGGGAGAGCCAATGAGCAGTTCTTC.

The chain recombines TRBV7-2 with TRBJ2-3; D is undetermined. V was cut by 2 bases and J by 2 bases, with 11 bases left in between. The length of the CDR3 is 15 residues. Germline CDR1 is SGHTA and CDR2 is FQGNSA. The CDR3 DNA reads TGTGCCAGCAGCTTACGACGACACAACACAGATACGCAGTATTTT. It is translated as CASSLRRHNTDTQYF. The full variable domain, rest sourced from reference TRBV7-2 and TRBJ2-3, is GAGVSQSPSNKVTEKGKDVELRCDPISGHTALYWYRQSLGQGLEFLIYFQGNSAPDKSGLPSDRFSAERTGGSVSTLTIQRTQQEDSAVYLCASSLRRHNTDTQYFGPGTRLTVL.

The rearrangement uses TRBV7-2 and TRBJ2-2; D may be TRBD2 (5 bases). Germline V gene sequence: CDR1 SGHTA, CDR2 FQGNSA. CDR3 length equals 14 residues. V was cut by 3 bases and J by 1 base, with 6 bases left in between. The CDR3 is CASSFSVNTGELFF. In nucleotides, the CDR3 is TGTGCCAGCAGCTTTAGCGTGAACACCGGGGAGCTGTTTTTT.

The CDR3 spells CASASGRAHEQFF. CDR3 coding DNA: TGTGCCAGTGCTAGCGGGAGGGCCCATGAGCAGTTCTTC. The chain employs TRBV6-4 and TRBJ2-1; 12 bases are a match to TRBD2. The CDR3 consists of 13 residues. Germline values: CDR1 MRHNA, CDR2 SNTAGT. J was trimmed by 8 bases and V by 9 bases; bases with no gene match: 5.

This sequence joins TRBV7-9 and TRBJ1-1; unclear D gene. CDR1 is SEHNR, CDR2 FQNEAQ, per germline (reference sequence). The CDR3 is 14 amino acids. V lost 5 bases and J lost 1, with 11 bases in between. CDR3 DNA sequence: TGTGCCAGCAGCGCCGGGGTGGCGAACACTGAAGCTTTCTTT. It encodes CASSAGVANTEAFF.